This is a list of T cell receptor beta chains from one sample in a study of Ad26.COV2.S vaccination and SARS-CoV-2 variants. Some clones are missing from TCRdb's copy, which holds only in-frame ones; the method was immunoSEQ multiplex PCR. Of about 450,000 clones in the sample, roughly nine tenths are singletons; the top ten hold approximately 2.5%. The sample was peripheral blood, taken in a trial of Ad26.COV2.S vaccine versus placebo. Source of these receptors: a person aged 18 to 65 who received the Ad26.COV2.S COVID-19 vaccine or a placebo. Each CDR3 is given with its conserved first and last residue. Each record gives: V gene, J gene, clone size, CDR3 length, D gene, CDR3 protein, CDR3 DNA. The D gene is left open where the match is weak. Rows give clone size only sometimes, using once, few, many, or a class for an expanded clone.

TRBV19,TRBJ1-3,few,12,TRBD1,CASTPTGDTIYF,TGTGCCAGTACACCGACAGGGGACACCATATATTTT
TRBV7-8,TRBJ1-5,-,13,-,CASSRDTNQPQHF,TGTGCCAGCAGCCGGGACACTAATCAGCCCCAGCATTTT
TRBV7-9,TRBJ2-7,-,13,-,CASSLGGVYEQYF,TGTGCCAGCAGCTTAGGCGGGGTCTACGAGCAGTACTTC
TRBV19,TRBJ1-2,few,13,-,CASSKGGDYGYTF,TGTGCCAGTAGTAAGGGCGGGGACTATGGCTACACCTTC
TRBV12-5,TRBJ2-1,-,12,-,CASGLDRNEQFF,TGTGCTAGTGGTTTAGACCGAAATGAGCAGTTCTTC
TRBV5-5,TRBJ1-1,-,14,-,CASSLNGELNEAFF,TGTGCCAGCAGCTTGAATGGGGAACTGAATGAAGCTTTCTTT
TRBV5-1,TRBJ2-1,-,15,TRBD2,CASSSSGAVYNEQFF,TGCGCCAGCAGCTCTAGCGGGGCTGTATACAATGAGCAGTTCTTC
TRBV6-1,TRBJ2-4,-,15,-,CASSELRLAKNIQYF,TGTGCCAGCAGTGAACTCCGCTTAGCCAAAAACATTCAGTACTTC
TRBV10-3,TRBJ1-4,once,14,-,CAIGDRSLNEKLFF,TGTGCCATCGGGGACCGCTCGCTTAATGAAAAACTGTTTTTT
TRBV6-2/TRBV6-3,TRBJ2-5,-,16,-,CASSYGAGTAQETQYF,TGTGCCAGCAGTTACGGGGCAGGGACGGCTCAAGAGACCCAGTACTTC
TRBV24-1,TRBJ2-1,-,13,-,CATSDSDYNEQFF,TGTGCCACCAGTGATTCAGACTACAATGAGCAGTTCTTC
TRBV3-1/TRBV3-2,TRBJ2-7,-,12,-,CASSHSGWEQYF,TGTGCCAGCAGCCATTCCGGATGGGAGCAGTACTTC
TRBV5-4,TRBJ2-1,-,15,TRBD1,CASTNPGTGYNEQFF,TGTGCCAGCACCAACCCCGGGACAGGGTACAATGAGCAGTTCTTC
TRBV7-2,TRBJ2-5,-,16,TRBD2,CASSPKGLAGMETQYF,TGTGCCAGCAGCCCTAAGGGTCTAGCGGGGATGGAGACCCAGTACTTC
TRBV19,TRBJ1-6,few,13,-,CASSMDNHSPLHF,TGTGCCAGTAGTATGGATAACCATTCACCCCTCCACTTT
TRBV6-2/TRBV6-3,TRBJ2-3,-,12,-,CASSFPLDTQYF,TGTGCCAGCAGTTTTCCCTTGGATACGCAGTATTTT
TRBV5-1,TRBJ1-2,-,16,-,CASSLAGGAANYGYTF,TGCGCCAGCAGCTTGGCCGGGGGTGCTGCTAACTATGGCTACACCTTC
TRBV5-1,TRBJ2-3,-,11,-,CASSWTDTQYF,TGCGCCAGCAGCTGGACAGATACGCAGTATTTT
TRBV5-1,TRBJ1-4,-,16,-,CASSRLLRGAGEKLFF,TGCGCCAGCAGCCGTCTCCTAAGGGGGGCGGGTGAAAAACTGTTTTTT